A single sample is the source of the 32 T cell receptor beta chains below, sequenced in a study of OX40 agonist ivuxolimab in advanced cancers. Only in-frame clones appear in the TCRdb table, and some are missing; sequencing was by immunoSEQ multiplex PCR. The sample includes some 86,000 clones, approximately 94% of them seen just once. Source: CD4+ or CD8+ T cells sorted from blood, taken in a trial of the OX40 agonist ivuxolimab. All receptors come from an adult with an advanced solid tumor such as melanoma, head and neck, liver or kidney cancer.

The chain carries TRBV7-9 and TRBJ2-7; a weak D match, TRBD1 (6 bases). The CDR3 totals 13 residues. V gave up 8 bases and J gave up 5 bases, with 16 bases separating them. The germline V gene has CDR1 SEHNR and CDR2 FQNEAQ (reference sequence). This CDR3 is CASEGQGHNEQYF. The DNA for the CDR3 is TGTGCCAGCGAGGGGCAGGGGCACAACGAGCAGTACTTC.

The J gene is TRBJ2-3, the V gene TRBV11-3; D remains ambiguous. This CDR3 is built from 12 residues. V gave up 3 bases and J gave up 6 bases, with 7 bases separating them. In germline, CDR1 is SGHNT, CDR2 YENEEA. The DNA for the CDR3 is TGTGCCAGCAGCTTTACCGGGGATACGCAGTATTTT. This encodes CASSFTGDTQYF.

The chain recombines TRBV6-6 with TRBJ2-7; D is unresolved. V dropped 2 bases and J dropped 4 bases, with 6 bases sitting between them. This CDR3 contains 12 residues. Germline V gives CDR1 MNHNY, CDR2 SVGAGI (reference sequence). As DNA, the CDR3 is TGTGCCAGCAGTTACACAGAATACGAGCAGTACTTC. Translated, it gives CASSYTEYEQYF.

The V gene is TRBV6-5, the J gene TRBJ2-6; D is ambiguous. The length of the CDR3 is 14 residues. V lost 2 bases, J lost 0 bases, and 2 bases lay in between. In germline, CDR1 is MNHEY, CDR2 SVGAGI. CDR3 nucleotide sequence: TGTGCCAGCAGTTACCTCTCTGGGGCCAACGTCCTGACTTTC. It specifies CASSYLSGANVLTF.

The chain is built from TRBV27 and TRBJ2-1; TRBD2 might be the D (7 bases). Germline V lookup: CDR1 MNHEY, CDR2 SMNVEV (reference sequence). Deletions cut 7 bases from V and 4 bases from J, with 14 bases between. The length of the CDR3 is 14 residues. The CDR3 DNA is TGTGCCAGCACCTTGGGAGGGGGTTACAATGAGCAGTTCTTC. Amino acid sequence: CASTLGGGYNEQFF.

The V and J genes are TRBV5-6 and TRBJ1-1; no firm D call. This CDR3 spans 13 amino acids. Trimming removed 2 bases from V and 1 base from J, with 6 bases in between. The germline gives CDR1 SGHDT, CDR2 YYEEEE. This chain's CDR3 is CASSFMANTEAFF. The DNA of the CDR3 is TGTGCCAGCAGCTTTATGGCGAACACTGAAGCTTTCTTT.

The chain links TRBV15 to TRBJ1-1; D is perhaps TRBD1 (6 bases). The V and J ends lost 0 bases and 1 base respectively, with 15 bases between them. The germline V gene has CDR1 LNHNV and CDR2 YYDKDF (reference sequence). The CDR3 extends over 17 amino acids. This CDR3 is CATSREFSGGGNTEAFF. CDR3 in DNA: TGTGCCACCAGCAGAGAGTTTAGTGGAGGGGGGAACACTGAAGCTTTCTTT.

This clone was seen only a few times. The rearrangement links TRBV25-1 to TRBJ1-5, with D hard to call. Between the trimmed V and J ends, which lost 3 bases and 1 base, there was a span of 7 bases. This CDR3 region has 14 residues. Germline CDR1 MGHDK, CDR2 SYGVNS. CDR3 coding DNA: TGTGCCAGCAGTGATTTGGACAGCAATCAGCCCCAGCATTTT. Translation: CASSDLDSNQPQHF. Based on the CDR3 plus reference TRBV25-1 and TRBJ1-5, the full variable domain is EADIYQTPRYLVIGTGKKITLECSQTMGHDKMYWYQQDPGMELHLIHYSYGVNSTEKGDLSSESTVSRIRTEHFPLTLESARPSHTSQYLCASSDLDSNQPQHFGDGTRLSIL.

The gene calls are TRBV28 and TRBJ2-2; perhaps TRBD1 as D (6 bases). Per the germline V gene, CDR1 is MDHEN and CDR2 is SYDVKM. This CDR3 contains 13 residues. The V and J ends lost 6 bases and 5 bases respectively, with 10 bases between them. The CDR3 loop is CASRPQGTGELFF. CDR3 nucleotides: TGTGCCAGCAGGCCCCAGGGGACCGGGGAGCTGTTTTTT.

The gene calls are TRBV11-2 and TRBJ2-5, with TRBD2 identical over 8 bases. The J segment lost 4 bases and the V segment lost 0 bases, leaving 4 bases of the junction unmatched. This CDR3 region has 15 residues. Germline CDR1 and CDR2: SGHAT and FQNNGV. CDR3 residues: CASSLDSSGGETQYF. The CDR3 DNA reads as TGTGCCAGCAGCTTAGATAGCAGCGGGGGAGAGACCCAGTACTTC.

The chain carries TRBV29-1 and TRBJ1-1; no clear D. This CDR3 comprises 12 residues. V shed 5 bases and J shed 5 bases, with 12 bases lying between them. Per germline, CDR1 SQVTM and CDR2 ANQGSEA. In nucleotides, the CDR3 is TGCAGCGTTAGGGAGGGCCATACTGAAGCTTTCTTT. This sequence encodes CSVREGHTEAFF.

V usage is TRBV19 and J usage is TRBJ2-7; 9 positions agree with TRBD2. This CDR3 region has 16 residues. With 5 bases clipped from V and 0 bases from J, the junction kept 8 bases outside the gene matches. Germline CDR1 and CDR2: LNHDA and SQIVND (reference sequence). The CDR3 coding sequence is TGTGCCAGTAGTTTCGGAGCGGGGGGCCTCTCCTACGAGCAGTACTTC. Translating gives CASSFGAGGLSYEQYF. Filled out from reference TRBV19 and TRBJ2-7, the complete variable domain reads DGGITQSPKYLFRKEGQNVTLSCEQNLNHDAMYWYRQDPGQGLRLIYYSQIVNDFQKGDIAEGYSVSREKKESFPLTVTSAQKNPTAFYLCASSFGAGGLSYEQYFGPGTRLTVT.

This sequence joins TRBV7-6 and TRBJ2-1; the match to TRBD2 covers 16 bases. J was trimmed by 8 bases and V by 0 bases; bases with no gene match: 13. The CDR3 is 20 residues long. Looked up from germline, CDR1 is SGHVS and CDR2 is FNYEAQ. CDR3 region: CASSLALGLAGGPKVDEQFF. The DNA for the CDR3 is TGTGCCAGCAGCTTAGCGTTGGGACTAGCGGGAGGGCCAAAGGTCGATGAGCAGTTCTTC.

The CDR3 is CASSVAANTEAFF. In DNA form, the CDR3 reads TGTGCCAGCAGCGTAGCAGCGAACACTGAAGCTTTCTTT. The chain is built from TRBV9 and TRBJ1-1; D remains unclear. V was cut by 0 bases and J by 1 base, with 4 bases left in between. CDR3 length: 13 amino acids. Germline-derived CDR1 and CDR2 are SGDLS and YYNGEE.

The CDR3 region is CASSLLSGETGELFF. The CDR3 bases are TGTGCCAGCAGCTTGCTTAGCGGGGAGACCGGGGAGCTGTTTTTT. The chain is built from TRBV5-6 and TRBJ2-2, with 8 bases aligning to TRBD2. Looked up from germline, CDR1 is SGHDT and CDR2 is YYEEEE. CDR3 length: 15 residues. V lost 1 base and J lost 5; bases outside the gene matches: 4.

The V and J genes are TRBV27 and TRBJ2-7, with D maybe TRBD2 (5 bases). The germline V gene has CDR1 MNHEY and CDR2 SMNVEV (reference sequence). V was clipped by 3 bases and J by 4 bases, with 13 bases between them. The CDR3 extends over 14 amino acids. The CDR3 loop reads CASSFGVPGYEQYF. The CDR3 nucleotides read TGTGCCAGCAGTTTTGGCGTCCCGGGGTACGAGCAGTACTTC.

This clone was found a few times. This chain uses TRBV7-9 with TRBJ2-7; TRBD1 aligns across 7 bases. Germline-derived CDR1 and CDR2 are SEHNR and FQNEAQ (reference sequence). J gave up 2 bases and V 7 bases, and 11 bases lay outside the gene matches. There are 15 residues in the CDR3. The CDR3 DNA is TGTGCCAGCACCGGACCGGGACAGAGTCCCTACGAGCAGTACTTC. This translates into CASTGPGQSPYEQYF.

The chain employs TRBV11-2 and TRBJ2-3; 14 nucleotides line up with TRBD2. CDR1 SGHAT and CDR2 FQNNGV come from the germline V gene. Trimming cost V 2 bases and J 2 bases; bases outside gene matches: 6. CDR3 size: 18 residues. CDR3 residues: CASSLLTSGGAFTDTQYF. CDR3 DNA sequence: TGTGCCAGCAGCTTATTGACTAGCGGGGGGGCCTTCACAGATACGCAGTATTTT.

J is TRBJ2-7 and V is TRBV6-1; D gene ambiguous. Germline CDR1 and CDR2: MNHNS and SASEGT. V lost 9 bases to trimming and J lost 1 base, with 7 bases between them. There are 11 residues in the CDR3. This chain's CDR3 is CASTGSYEQYF. The CDR3 region has the DNA TGTGCCAGTACCGGGTCCTACGAGCAGTACTTC.

The chain employs TRBV27 and TRBJ2-2, with 9 bases lining up with TRBD2. The CDR3 runs 17 residues. J was trimmed by 5 bases and V by 7 bases; bases with no gene match: 14. Germline lookup yields CDR1 MNHEY and CDR2 SMNVEV (reference sequence). The CDR3 spells CASIPRLREGVTGELFF. The CDR3 DNA is TGTGCCAGCATTCCCCGTCTGCGGGAGGGGGTGACCGGGGAGCTGTTTTTT.

The J gene is TRBJ1-1, the V gene TRBV4-2; D remains ambiguous. The V gene lost 1 base and the J gene lost 5 bases, with 2 bases spanning the gap. The CDR3 has 11 amino acids. Germline loops: CDR1 LGHNA, CDR2 YNFKEQ. In DNA form, the CDR3 reads TGTGCCAGCAGCCAAGCTACTGAAGCTTTCTTT. Residues: CASSQATEAFF.

V usage is TRBV7-9 and J usage is TRBJ2-5; a possible D gene is TRBD2 (7 bases). V lost 5 bases to trimming and J lost 1 base, with 8 bases between them. In germline, CDR1 is SEHNR, CDR2 FQNEAQ (reference sequence). CDR3 length: 13 residues. The CDR3 sequence: CASSRGAQETQYF. The CDR3 nucleotides are TGTGCCAGCAGCCGGGGGGCCCAAGAGACCCAGTACTTC.

The chain is built from TRBV29-1 and TRBJ2-1; a weak D match, TRBD1 (6 bases). Deletions cut 4 bases from V and 0 bases from J, with 19 bases between. CDR1 SQVTM and CDR2 ANQGSEA come from the germline V gene. The CDR3 is 17 amino acids. The CDR3 nucleotides are TGCAGCGTTGGTGGAACTGACAGGTTGAGCTCCTACAATGAGCAGTTCTTC. It is translated as CSVGGTDRLSSYNEQFF.

The chain is built from TRBV4-3 and TRBJ2-7, with D maybe TRBD2 (6 bases). The CDR3 is 15 amino acids. Germline V lookup: CDR1 LGHNA, CDR2 YSLEER. The V and J ends lost 1 base and 0 bases respectively, with 10 bases between them. The CDR3: CASSQGEASSYEQYF. CDR3 nucleotide sequence: TGCGCCAGCAGCCAAGGGGAGGCGAGCTCCTACGAGCAGTACTTC.

This sequence joins TRBV7-9 and TRBJ2-3; D is unclear. Germline V gene lookup returns CDR1 SEHNR and CDR2 FQNEAQ (reference sequence). The CDR3 contains 11 residues. The ends were cut back, 5 bases at V and 2 bases at J, with 2 bases in the middle. The CDR3 DNA is TGTGCCAGCAGCCTCACAGATACGCAGTATTTT. This codes for CASSLTDTQYF. Filled out from reference TRBV7-9 and TRBJ2-3, the complete variable domain reads DTGVSQNPRHKITKRGQNVTFRCDPISEHNRLYWYRQTLGQGPEFLTYFQNEAQLEKSRLLSDRFSAERPKGSFSTLEIQRTEQGDSAMYLCASSLTDTQYFGPGTRLTVL.

The V gene is TRBV18, the J gene TRBJ2-7; no definite D call. Trimming stripped 1 base from V and 1 base from J, with 11 bases between. The length of the CDR3 is 15 residues. CDR1 and CDR2 (germline): KGHSH, LQKENI. The CDR3 DNA is TGTGCCAGCTCACCACGTGGGGATCTATCCTACGAGCAGTACTTC. Translated, it gives CASSPRGDLSYEQYF.

The J gene is TRBJ2-7, the V gene TRBV6-6; the match to TRBD1 covers 9 bases. Looked up from germline, CDR1 is MNHNY and CDR2 is SVGAGI (reference sequence). J gave up 3 bases and V 6 bases, and 9 bases lay outside the gene matches. The CDR3 contains 15 residues. In DNA form, the CDR3 reads TGTGCCAGCAGCCCCCCCCCGGGACAGGGCTACGAGCAGTACTTC. It translates to CASSPPPGQGYEQYF.

The chain combines TRBV6-1 with TRBJ2-1, with TRBD2 matching 9 bases. CDR1 and CDR2 from the germline V gene are MNHNS and SASEGT. The ends lost 11 bases at V and 3 bases at J; junction bases unmatched: 5. The CDR3 is 13 residues long. The DNA of the CDR3 is TGTGCCCTTAGCGGGAGTAGCTACAATGAGCAGTTCTTC. Protein: CALSGSSYNEQFF.

The chain couples TRBV4-3 to TRBJ2-3; 9 positions match TRBD1. This CDR3 comprises 15 residues. The germline V gene encodes CDR1 LGHNA and CDR2 YSLEER. V lost 4 bases to trimming and J lost 5 bases; unmatched junction nucleotides: 7. CDR3 in amino acids: CASSLTGGELDTQYF. CDR3 coding DNA: TGCGCCAGCAGCCTAACAGGGGGCGAATTAGATACGCAGTATTTT.

V usage is TRBV19 and J usage is TRBJ1-1, with D tentatively TRBD1 (6 bases). The CDR3 extends over 13 amino acids. V was trimmed by 5 bases and J by 6 bases, leaving 13 bases between them. CDR1 is LNHDA and CDR2 is SQIVND in the germline V gene (reference sequence). This CDR3 is CASSQISGAEAFF. The CDR3 coding sequence is TGTGCCAGTAGTCAGATATCAGGGGCTGAAGCTTTCTTT.

The V call is TRBV6-5, the J call TRBJ2-7; TRBD2 agrees at 7 bases. Trimming cost V 5 bases and J 1 base; bases outside gene matches: 8. CDR1 MNHEY and CDR2 SVGAGI come from the germline V gene. The CDR3 consists of 15 residues. The CDR3: CASSIGTIQSYEQYF. CDR3 sequence (DNA): TGTGCCAGCAGTATAGGGACTATTCAGTCCTACGAGCAGTACTTC.

In this sample, this clone turned up once. The V call is TRBV4-1, the J call TRBJ2-5; 9 bases match TRBD2. Germline V gene data show CDR1 as MGHRA and CDR2 as YSYEKL. The CDR3 extends over 15 amino acids. With V trimmed by 3 bases and J by 7 bases, 9 bases remained unmatched. The CDR3 DNA reads TGCGCCAGCAGCCAGCTGGGACTAGCAGAGGGGACCCAGTACTTC. It is translated as CASSQLGLAEGTQYF.